These 27 T cell receptor beta chains were sequenced from one sample in a study of blood T cell repertoires in COVID-19. The repertoire was sequenced with immunoSEQ multiplex PCR; TCRdb's copy has only in-frame clones and lacks some. Of more than 110,000 clones listed, roughly three quarters were seen once; the top ten hold over 5%. Sequenced: PBMCs or T cells enriched from blood (not recorded which). The receptors stem from a woman aged 50 to 60 who had recovered from COVID-19.

In its sample, this clone was seen a few times. The J gene is TRBJ1-4, the V gene TRBV2; tentative D call: TRBD1 (5 bases). The CDR3 runs 15 residues. Germline V gene lookup returns CDR1 SNHLY and CDR2 FYNNEI. The V and J ends lost 5 bases and 5 bases respectively, with 15 bases between them. CDR3 in DNA: TGTGCCAGCAGTTTTTCCGGGACTGGGAATGAAAAACTGTTTTTT. Protein product: CASSFSGTGNEKLFF.

This sequence joins TRBV11-2 and TRBJ1-6; D call uncertain. Germline V gene lookup returns CDR1 SGHAT and CDR2 FQNNGV. The V gene lost 5 bases and the J gene lost 9 bases, with 11 bases spanning the gap. This CDR3 contains 13 residues. This CDR3 reads CASSPSTGSPLHF. In DNA, the CDR3 is TGTGCCAGCAGCCCGTCCACGGGTTCACCCCTCCACTTT. Complete variable domain (other parts from reference TRBV11-2 and TRBJ1-6): EAGVAQSPRYKIIEKRQSVAFWCNPISGHATLYWYQQILGQGPKLLIQFQNNGVVDDSQLPKDRFSAERLKGVDSTLKIQPAKLEDSAVYLCASSPSTGSPLHFGNGTRLTVT.

This sequence joins TRBV18 and TRBJ2-5, with D possibly matching TRBD1 (5 bases). CDR1 is KGHSH, CDR2 LQKENI, per germline. The length of the CDR3 is 14 residues. V lost 2 bases to trimming and J lost 2 bases, with 9 bases between them. This chain's CDR3 is CASSPRQQQETQYF. The CDR3 nucleotides read TGTGCCAGCTCACCAAGACAGCAACAAGAGACCCAGTACTTC.

The chain recombines TRBV7-9 with TRBJ1-5; D possibly corresponds to TRBD1 (5 bases). The germline V gene encodes CDR1 SEHNR and CDR2 FQNEAQ (reference sequence). This CDR3 contains 12 residues. V was clipped by 5 bases and J by 7 bases, with 9 bases between them. In nucleotides, the CDR3 is TGTGCCAGCAGCCGCGGGGGGCAGCCCCAGCATTTT. It is translated as CASSRGGQPQHF.

The chain couples TRBV18 to TRBJ1-4, with D uncertain. Germline CDR1 reads KGHSH; CDR2 reads LQKENI. Between the trimmed V and J ends, which lost 2 bases and 0 bases, there was a span of 13 bases. CDR3 length: 17 residues. The CDR3 here is CASSPRQAETTNEKLFF. CDR3 coding DNA: TGTGCCAGCTCACCAAGGCAGGCAGAGACAACTAATGAAAAACTGTTTTTT.

The chain combines TRBV3-1 (or the pseudogene TRBV3-2) with TRBJ2-5; possible D gene TRBD1, 6 bases. Germline V CDR1 and CDR2: LGHDT, YNNKEL (reference sequence). This CDR3 is 14 amino acids long. Trimming pared 4 bases from V and 2 bases from J, leaving 11 bases between. Here the CDR3 DNA reads TGTGCCAGCAGCCCCGGGACATCGCAAGAGACCCAGTACTTC. Its translation is CASSPGTSQETQYF.

The V gene is TRBV16, the J gene TRBJ2-1; weak D call: TRBD1 (6 bases). CDR3 length: 17 residues. Germline V gene sequence: CDR1 KGHSY, CDR2 FQNENV. Trimming removed 1 base from V and 6 bases from J, with 19 bases in between. For the CDR3, the DNA is TGTGCCAGCAGCCAATTCTCCGGGACAAGTATGCTCAATGAGCAGTTCTTC. Its protein product is CASSQFSGTSMLNEQFF.

V gene TRBV15 combines with J gene TRBJ2-6, with a tentative D call TRBD2 (5 bases). The CDR3 runs to 17 residues. Per germline, CDR1 LNHNV and CDR2 YYDKDF (reference sequence). Deletions cut 1 base from V and 0 bases from J, with 10 bases between. The CDR3 here is CATSRGVGDSGANVLTF. In nucleotides, the CDR3 is TGTGCCACCAGCAGAGGGGTCGGGGACTCTGGGGCCAACGTCCTGACTTTC.

The chain links TRBV2 to TRBJ1-2, with D unresolved. V was cut by 4 bases and J by 8 bases, with 11 bases left in between. The V gene's germline CDR1 is SNHLY and CDR2 FYNNEI. CDR3 length: 12 amino acids. The DNA of the CDR3 is TGTGCCAGCAGTGCGGTGGAGGGCGGCTACACCTTC. Its translation: CASSAVEGGYTF. The full variable domain, with the rest looked up from reference TRBV2 and TRBJ1-2, is EPEVTQTPSHQVTQMGQEVILRCVPISNHLYFYWYRQILGQKVEFLVSFYNNEISEKSEIFDDQFSVERPDGSNFTLKIRSTKLEDSAMYFCASSAVEGGYTFGSGTRLTVV.

The V call is TRBV6-5, the J call TRBJ1-1; 9 positions match TRBD1. CDR3 length: 14 residues. V lost 5 bases, J lost 1 base, and 2 bases stayed unmatched. CDR1 and CDR2 from the germline V gene are MNHEY and SVGAGI. CDR3 amino acids: CASSKTGGNTEAFF. CDR3 sequence (DNA): TGTGCCAGCAGTAAGACAGGGGGGAACACTGAAGCTTTCTTT.

V gene TRBV14 combines with J gene TRBJ2-5, with no clear D. Trimming pared 2 bases from V and 5 bases from J, leaving 9 bases between. Germline values: CDR1 SGHDN, CDR2 FVKESK. The CDR3 has 13 amino acids. CDR3 in amino acids: CASSQIAGETQYF. CDR3 nucleotide sequence: TGTGCCAGCAGCCAAATAGCTGGGGAGACCCAGTACTTC.

This rearrangement joins TRBV5-1 to TRBJ2-2; 7 positions match TRBD1. Germline V gene lookup returns CDR1 SGHRS and CDR2 YFSETQ. There are 16 residues in the CDR3. With V trimmed by 4 bases and J by 1 base, 7 bases remained unmatched. This CDR3 reads CASSENRGGNTGELFF. Written as DNA, the CDR3 is TGCGCCAGCAGCGAAAACAGGGGCGGGAACACCGGGGAGCTGTTTTTT.

The V and J genes are TRBV6-1 and TRBJ2-2, with D unclear. The CDR3 has 14 amino acids. V dropped 3 bases and J dropped 3 bases, with 8 bases sitting between them. From germline, CDR1 is MNHNS and CDR2 SASEGT. CDR3 in DNA: TGTGCCAGCAGTGAGGGCTCCTACACCGGGGAGCTGTTTTTT. Its protein is CASSEGSYTGELFF.

The V and J genes are TRBV6-6 and TRBJ1-5; maybe TRBD1 (6 bases). This CDR3 is 13 amino acids long. Deletions cut 6 bases from V and 3 bases from J, with 9 bases between. Germline CDR1 is MNHNY and CDR2 is SVGAGI (reference sequence). CDR3: CASSDRYNQPQHF. DNA of the CDR3: TGTGCCAGCAGCGACAGGTACAATCAGCCCCAGCATTTT.

The chain links TRBV27 to TRBJ1-4, with unresolved D. V lost 8 bases and J 8 bases, leaving 6 bases between the germline ends. This CDR3 is 10 amino acids long. The germline gives CDR1 MNHEY, CDR2 SMNVEV (reference sequence). The CDR3 DNA sequence: TGTGCCAGCGGGCGAGAAAAACTGTTTTTT. Encoded protein: CASGREKLFF.

On this clone: In the same sample, other DNA sequences code for this CDR3. The chain joins TRBV19 to TRBJ2-5; D gene unclear. This CDR3 has 13 residues. V was cut by 2 bases and J by 1 base, with 5 bases left in between. From germline, CDR1 is LNHDA and CDR2 SQIVND (reference sequence). CDR3 nucleotide sequence: TGTGCCAGTAGTATAAATAGCCAAGAGACCCAGTACTTC. It encodes CASSINSQETQYF.

The rearrangement links TRBV7-2 to TRBJ1-2; D remains unclear. Trimming left V 5 bases short and J 4 bases short, with 14 bases between. The CDR3 contains 14 residues. The V gene's germline CDR1 is SGHTA and CDR2 FQGNSA. The CDR3 DNA is TGTGCCAGCAGCCTAGAGGACTCCGGCTATGGCTACACCTTC. Protein product: CASSLEDSGYGYTF.

Here the CDR3 reads CASTRTGELFF. In nucleotides, the CDR3 is TGTGCCAGCACCCGGACCGGGGAGCTGTTTTTT. This chain links TRBV12-3 or TRBV12-4 with TRBJ2-2, with D uncertain. V lost 7 bases to trimming and J lost 5 bases, with 5 bases between them. This CDR3 region has 11 residues.

The V call is TRBV7-2, the J call TRBJ2-5; no firm D call. The ends were cut back, 1 base at V and 5 bases at J, with 8 bases in the middle. The CDR3 totals 13 residues. The germline gives CDR1 SGHTA, CDR2 FQGNSA. The CDR3 loop reads CASSLVAVETQYF. CDR3 DNA: TGTGCCAGCAGCTTAGTAGCTGTGGAGACCCAGTACTTC.

This rearrangement joins TRBV19 to TRBJ1-2, with 8 nucleotides matching TRBD1. The V gene end was trimmed by 3 bases and the J gene end by 8 bases; junction bases not matched to a gene: 5. Looked up from germline, CDR1 is LNHDA and CDR2 is SQIVND (reference sequence). This CDR3 region has 13 residues. In DNA, the CDR3 is TGTGCCAGTAGTATCCCCAGGGGGCACGGCTACACCTTC. This translates into CASSIPRGHGYTF.

In its sample, this clone was seen a few times. This chain joins TRBV5-1 and TRBJ2-5, with 7 bases identical to TRBD1. V was pared by 4 bases and J by 2 bases, with 11 bases of the junction left unmatched. Germline values: CDR1 SGHRS, CDR2 YFSETQ. The CDR3 loop spans 16 amino acids. DNA for the CDR3: TGCGCCAGCAGCGCTCGGGACAGACTTTATCAAGAGACCCAGTACTTC. This gives the protein CASSARDRLYQETQYF.

The chain couples TRBV2 to TRBJ1-1, with D maybe TRBD1 (6 bases). The CDR3 spans 14 residues. CDR1 and CDR2 (germline): SNHLY, FYNNEI. V shed 6 bases and J shed 1 base, with 12 bases lying between them. The CDR3 loop is CASRKGQPNTEAFF. CDR3 coding DNA: TGTGCCAGCAGGAAGGGACAACCGAACACTGAAGCTTTCTTT.

This clone was observed once. The J gene is TRBJ2-5, the V gene TRBV7-7; TRBD1 aligns across 7 bases. The V segment lost 5 bases and the J segment 2 bases; nucleotides outside the gene matches: 11. Germline assignment: CDR1 SSHAT and CDR2 FNYEAQ (reference sequence). The CDR3 covers 16 residues. The CDR3 DNA sequence: TGTGCCAGCAGCCGTAGCAGACCGGGACAGCAAGAGACCCAGTACTTC. Translating it yields CASSRSRPGQQETQYF.

V usage is TRBV27 and J usage is TRBJ1-3; the D gene is possibly TRBD1 (6 bases). TRBJ2-2 explains the end of the DNA better; the J call may be wrong. CDR3 length equals 13 residues. Germline V gives CDR1 MNHEY, CDR2 SMNVEV (reference sequence). CDR3 coding DNA: TGTGCCAGCAGCAACAGGGACACCGGGGAGCTGTTTTTT. Its translation: CASSNRDTGELFF.

The gene calls are TRBV27 and TRBJ2-5, with TRBD2 matching 7 bases. The CDR3 sequence is 14 residues long. Germline assignment: CDR1 MNHEY and CDR2 SMNVEV (reference sequence). With V trimmed by 5 bases and J by 5 bases, 8 bases remained unmatched. CDR3 bases: TGTGCCAGCAGTCGAGCGGGGAGCGAGGAGACCCAGTACTTC. Its protein is CASSRAGSEETQYF.

The CDR3 DNA reads as TGTGCCAGCAGCTTAGCGCCAGGGCTCCCCAATCAGCCCCAGCATTTT. Translation: CASSLAPGLPNQPQHF. The chain couples TRBV7-9 to TRBJ1-5; TRBD1 is a possible D gene (5 bases). Between the trimmed V and J ends, which lost 0 bases and 3 bases, there was a span of 12 bases. This CDR3 has 16 amino acids. From germline, CDR1 is SEHNR and CDR2 FQNEAQ (reference sequence). Variable domain in full (rest from reference TRBV7-9 and TRBJ1-5): DTGVSQNPRHKITKRGQNVTFRCDPISEHNRLYWYRQTLGQGPEFLTYFQNEAQLEKSRLLSDRFSAERPKGSFSTLEIQRTEQGDSAMYLCASSLAPGLPNQPQHFGDGTRLSIL.

This chain connects TRBV27 to TRBJ1-1; D perhaps matches TRBD1 (5 bases). CDR1 is MNHEY and CDR2 is SMNVEV in the germline V gene (reference sequence). Between the trimmed V and J ends, which lost 4 bases and 3 bases, there was a span of 12 bases. The CDR3 consists of 14 residues. CDR3 loop: CASSWTRRDTEAFF. The DNA of the CDR3 is TGTGCCAGCAGTTGGACACGGCGAGACACTGAAGCTTTCTTT.